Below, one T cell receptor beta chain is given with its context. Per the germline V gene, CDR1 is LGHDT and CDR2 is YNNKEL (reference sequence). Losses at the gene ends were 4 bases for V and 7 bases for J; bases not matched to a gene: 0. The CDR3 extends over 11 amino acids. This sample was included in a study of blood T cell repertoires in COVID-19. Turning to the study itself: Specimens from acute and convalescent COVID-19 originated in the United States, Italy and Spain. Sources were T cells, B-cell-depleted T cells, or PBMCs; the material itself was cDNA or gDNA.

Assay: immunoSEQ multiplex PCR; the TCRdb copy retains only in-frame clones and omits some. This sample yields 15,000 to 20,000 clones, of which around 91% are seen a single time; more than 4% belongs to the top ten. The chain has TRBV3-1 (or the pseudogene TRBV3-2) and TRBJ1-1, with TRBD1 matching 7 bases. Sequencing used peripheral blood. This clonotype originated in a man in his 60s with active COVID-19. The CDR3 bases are TGTGCCAGCAGCCGGGACAGTGAAGCTTTCTTT. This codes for CASSRDSEAFF.